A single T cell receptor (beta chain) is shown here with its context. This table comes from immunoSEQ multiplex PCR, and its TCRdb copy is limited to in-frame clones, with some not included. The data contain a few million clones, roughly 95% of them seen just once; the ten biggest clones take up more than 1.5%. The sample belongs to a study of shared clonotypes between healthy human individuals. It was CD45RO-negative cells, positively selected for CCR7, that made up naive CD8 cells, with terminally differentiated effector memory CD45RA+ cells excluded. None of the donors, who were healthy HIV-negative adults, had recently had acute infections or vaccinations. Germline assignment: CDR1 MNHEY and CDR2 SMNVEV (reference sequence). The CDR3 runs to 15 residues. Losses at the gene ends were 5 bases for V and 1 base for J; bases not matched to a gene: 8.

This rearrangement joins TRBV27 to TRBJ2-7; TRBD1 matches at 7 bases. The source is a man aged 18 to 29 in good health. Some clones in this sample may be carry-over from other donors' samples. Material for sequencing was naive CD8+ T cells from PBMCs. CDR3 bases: TGTGCCAGCAGTCCAGGGACAGTCCCGTCCTACGAGCAGTACTTC. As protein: CASSPGTVPSYEQYF.